This T cell receptor (beta chain) is from a study of cytomegalovirus exposure and HLA in healthy donors. The study ran its PCR with 60 Vbeta and 13 Jbeta primers. Method: immunoSEQ multiplex PCR; TCRdb's copy keeps in-frame clones and lacks some. The data hold more than 85,000 clones, with about 74% observed a single time. CDR1 and CDR2 from the germline V gene are SGDLS and YYNGEE. Trimming cost V 0 bases and J 6 bases; bases outside gene matches: 10. The CDR3 covers 16 residues. The receptor comes from a woman between 45 and 60 years old in good health and CMV-seropositive. The chain links TRBV9 to TRBJ2-7, with TRBD2 matching 9 bases. The sample was PBMCs. CDR3 loop: CASSVAPLVAGAEQYF. The CDR3 bases are TGTGCCAGCAGCGTAGCTCCTCTGGTAGCGGGAGCCGAGCAGTACTTC. The whole variable domain, filled in from reference TRBV9 and TRBJ2-7, reads DSGVTQTPKHLITATGQRVTLRCSPRSGDLSVYWYQQSLDQGLQFLIQYYNGEERAKGNILERFSAQQFPDLHSELNLSSLELGDSALYFCASSVAPLVAGAEQYFGPGTRLTVT.